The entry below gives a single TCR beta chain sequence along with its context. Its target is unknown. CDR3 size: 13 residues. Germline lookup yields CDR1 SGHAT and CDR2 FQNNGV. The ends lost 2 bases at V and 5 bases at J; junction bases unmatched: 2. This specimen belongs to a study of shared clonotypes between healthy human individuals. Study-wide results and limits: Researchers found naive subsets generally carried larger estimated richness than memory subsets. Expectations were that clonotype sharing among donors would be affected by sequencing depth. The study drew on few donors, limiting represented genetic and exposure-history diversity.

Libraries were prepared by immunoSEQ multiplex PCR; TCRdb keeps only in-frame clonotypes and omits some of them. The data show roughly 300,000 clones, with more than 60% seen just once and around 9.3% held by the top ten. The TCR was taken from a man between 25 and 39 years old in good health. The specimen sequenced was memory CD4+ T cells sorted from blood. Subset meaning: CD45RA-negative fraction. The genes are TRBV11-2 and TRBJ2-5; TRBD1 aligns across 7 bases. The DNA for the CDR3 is TGTGCCAGCAGCTTAAGGGGGCTGGAGACCCAGTACTTC. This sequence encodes CASSLRGLETQYF.